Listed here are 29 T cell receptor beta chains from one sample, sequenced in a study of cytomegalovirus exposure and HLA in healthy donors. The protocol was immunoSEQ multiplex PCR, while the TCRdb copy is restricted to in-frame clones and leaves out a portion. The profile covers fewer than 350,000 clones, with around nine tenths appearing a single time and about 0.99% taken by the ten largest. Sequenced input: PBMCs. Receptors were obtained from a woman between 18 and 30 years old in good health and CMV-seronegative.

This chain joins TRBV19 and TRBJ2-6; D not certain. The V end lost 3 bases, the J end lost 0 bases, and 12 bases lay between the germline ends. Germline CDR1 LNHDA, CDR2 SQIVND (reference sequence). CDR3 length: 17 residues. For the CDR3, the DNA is TGTGCCAGTAGTATCCCCCCCACAGCCTCTGGGGCCAACGTCCTGACTTTC. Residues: CASSIPPTASGANVLTF.

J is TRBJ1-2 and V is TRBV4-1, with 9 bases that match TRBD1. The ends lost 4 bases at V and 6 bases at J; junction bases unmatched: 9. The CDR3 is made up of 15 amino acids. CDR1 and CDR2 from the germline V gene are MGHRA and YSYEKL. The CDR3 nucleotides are TGCGCCAGCAGCCGAGCCCGGACAGGGGTCAATGGCTACACCTTC. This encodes CASSRARTGVNGYTF.

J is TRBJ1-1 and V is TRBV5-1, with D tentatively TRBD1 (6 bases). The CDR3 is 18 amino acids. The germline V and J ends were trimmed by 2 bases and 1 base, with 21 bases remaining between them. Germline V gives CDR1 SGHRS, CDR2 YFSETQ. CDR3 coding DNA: TGCGCCAGCAGCTTAAGGGATCGTCCGGGGACACCGAACACTGAAGCTTTCTTT. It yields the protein CASSLRDRPGTPNTEAFF.

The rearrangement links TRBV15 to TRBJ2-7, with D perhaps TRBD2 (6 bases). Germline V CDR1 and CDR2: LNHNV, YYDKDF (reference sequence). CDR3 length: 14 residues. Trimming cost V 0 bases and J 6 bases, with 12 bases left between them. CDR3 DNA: TGTGCCACCAGCAGAGATAAGCGGGCCGCCGAGCAGTACTTC. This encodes CATSRDKRAAEQYF. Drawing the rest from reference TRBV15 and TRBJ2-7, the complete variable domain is DAMVIQNPRYQVTQFGKPVTLSCSQTLNHNVMYWYQQKSSQAPKLLFHYYDKDFNNEADTPDNFQSRRPNTSFCFLDIRSPGLGDTAMYLCATSRDKRAAEQYFGPGTRLTVT.

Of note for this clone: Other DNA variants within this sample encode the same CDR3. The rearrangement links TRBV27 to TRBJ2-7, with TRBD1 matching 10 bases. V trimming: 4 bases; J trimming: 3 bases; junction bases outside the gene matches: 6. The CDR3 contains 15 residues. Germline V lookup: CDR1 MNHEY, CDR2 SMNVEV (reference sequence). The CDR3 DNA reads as TGTGCCAGCAGTTCACCAGGGACAGGGGTCTACGAGCAGTACTTC. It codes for CASSSPGTGVYEQYF.

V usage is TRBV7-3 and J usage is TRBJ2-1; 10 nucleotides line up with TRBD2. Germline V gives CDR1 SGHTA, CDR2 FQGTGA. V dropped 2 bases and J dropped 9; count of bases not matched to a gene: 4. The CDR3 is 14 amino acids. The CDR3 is CASSLLAGAAEQFF. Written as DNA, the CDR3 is TGTGCCAGCAGCTTACTAGCGGGAGCGGCTGAGCAGTTCTTC.

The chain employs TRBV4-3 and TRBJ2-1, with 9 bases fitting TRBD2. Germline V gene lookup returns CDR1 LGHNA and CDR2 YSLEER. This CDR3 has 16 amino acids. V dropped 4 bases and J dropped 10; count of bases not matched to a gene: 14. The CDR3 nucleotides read TGCGCCAGCAGCCGAATTAGCGGGAGCGGGTTAGGAGAGCAGTTCTTC. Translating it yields CASSRISGSGLGEQFF.

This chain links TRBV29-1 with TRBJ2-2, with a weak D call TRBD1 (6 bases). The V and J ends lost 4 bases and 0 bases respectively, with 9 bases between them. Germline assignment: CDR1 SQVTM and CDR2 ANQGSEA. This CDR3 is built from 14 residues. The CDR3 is CSVGGGANTGELFF. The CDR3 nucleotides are TGCAGCGTTGGAGGGGGAGCGAACACCGGGGAGCTGTTTTTT.

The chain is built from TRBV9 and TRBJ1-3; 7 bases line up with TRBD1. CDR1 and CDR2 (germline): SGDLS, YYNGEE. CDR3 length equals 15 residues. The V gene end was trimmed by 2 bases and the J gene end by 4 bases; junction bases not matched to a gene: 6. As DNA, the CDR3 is TGTGCCAGCAGCGTCGACAGGGCGGGGGGAAACACCATATATTTT. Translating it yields CASSVDRAGGNTIYF.

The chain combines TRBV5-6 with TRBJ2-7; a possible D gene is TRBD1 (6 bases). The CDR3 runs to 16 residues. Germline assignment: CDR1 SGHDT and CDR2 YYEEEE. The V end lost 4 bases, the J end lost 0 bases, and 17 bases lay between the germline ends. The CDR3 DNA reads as TGTGCCAGCAGCCTCCCCGCAGGGGACCCCTCCTACGAGCAGTACTTC. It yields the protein CASSLPAGDPSYEQYF.

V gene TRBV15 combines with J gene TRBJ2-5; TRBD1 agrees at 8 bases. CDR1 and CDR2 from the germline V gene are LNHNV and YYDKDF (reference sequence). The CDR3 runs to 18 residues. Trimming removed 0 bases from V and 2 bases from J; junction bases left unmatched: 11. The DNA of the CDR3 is TGTGCCACCAGCAGAGATTACTTGGGACAGGACTGGCAAGAGACCCAGTACTTC. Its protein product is CATSRDYLGQDWQETQYF.

CDR3 nucleotides: TGTGCCAGCAGCCTCCGGACAGTCGTGGACTATGGCTACACCTTC. It codes for CASSLRTVVDYGYTF. V gene TRBV11-2 combines with J gene TRBJ1-2; a possible D gene is TRBD1 (6 bases). The V and J ends lost 5 bases and 3 bases respectively, with 16 bases between them. The CDR3 contains 15 residues. Germline V CDR1 and CDR2: SGHAT, FQNNGV.

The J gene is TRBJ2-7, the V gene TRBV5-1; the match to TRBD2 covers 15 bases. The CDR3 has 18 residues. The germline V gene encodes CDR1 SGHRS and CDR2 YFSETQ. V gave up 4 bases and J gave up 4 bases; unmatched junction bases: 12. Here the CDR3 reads CASSRGTSGRNAGYEQYF. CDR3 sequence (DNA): TGCGCCAGCAGCCGGGGGACTAGCGGGAGGAACGCAGGGTACGAGCAGTACTTC.

The CDR3 DNA reads TGTGCCAGCAGCCTTAGGGCGGGACTTCTCCTGAGGGCTTTCTTT. Its translation is CASSLRAGLLLRAFF. The chain employs TRBV12-1 and TRBJ1-1. TRBV12-1 is a recognized pseudogene. This CDR3 spans 15 amino acids.

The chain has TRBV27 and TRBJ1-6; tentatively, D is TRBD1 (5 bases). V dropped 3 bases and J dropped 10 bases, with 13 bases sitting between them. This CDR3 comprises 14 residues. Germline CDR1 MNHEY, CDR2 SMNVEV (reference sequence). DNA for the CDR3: TGTGCCAGCAGTTTCGGAAAGTGGGGCTCACCCCTCCACTTT. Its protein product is CASSFGKWGSPLHF.

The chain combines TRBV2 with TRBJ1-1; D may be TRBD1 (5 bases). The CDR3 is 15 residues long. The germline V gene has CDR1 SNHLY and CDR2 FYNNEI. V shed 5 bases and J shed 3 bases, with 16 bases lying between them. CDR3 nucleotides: TGTGCCAGCAGTTCAACCGGACAAGACCACACTGAAGCTTTCTTT. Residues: CASSSTGQDHTEAFF.

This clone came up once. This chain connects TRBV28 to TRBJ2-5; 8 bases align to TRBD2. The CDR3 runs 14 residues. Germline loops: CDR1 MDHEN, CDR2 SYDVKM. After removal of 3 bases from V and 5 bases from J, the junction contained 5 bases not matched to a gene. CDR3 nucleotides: TGTGCCAGCAGTTTGGCGGGAGGATGGGAGACCCAGTACTTC. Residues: CASSLAGGWETQYF.

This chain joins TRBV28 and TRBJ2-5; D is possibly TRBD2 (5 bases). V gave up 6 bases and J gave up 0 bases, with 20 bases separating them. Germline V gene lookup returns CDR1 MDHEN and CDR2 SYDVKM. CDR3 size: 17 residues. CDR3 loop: CASSLTLGDFHQETQYF. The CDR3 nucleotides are TGTGCCAGCAGCCTCACGCTGGGAGATTTTCACCAAGAGACCCAGTACTTC.

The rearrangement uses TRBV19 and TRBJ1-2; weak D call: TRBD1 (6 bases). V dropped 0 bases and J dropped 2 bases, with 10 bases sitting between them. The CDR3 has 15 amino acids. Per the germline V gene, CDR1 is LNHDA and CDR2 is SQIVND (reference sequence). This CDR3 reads CASSIDSGQNYGYTF. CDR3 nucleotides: TGTGCCAGTAGTATAGATTCCGGACAGAACTATGGCTACACCTTC.

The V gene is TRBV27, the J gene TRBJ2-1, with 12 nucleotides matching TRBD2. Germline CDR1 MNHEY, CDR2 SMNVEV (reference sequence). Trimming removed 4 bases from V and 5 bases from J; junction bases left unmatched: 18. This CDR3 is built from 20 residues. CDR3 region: CASSYTGVASGRVVNNEQFF. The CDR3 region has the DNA TGTGCCAGCAGTTATACGGGCGTAGCTAGCGGGAGGGTGGTGAACAATGAGCAGTTCTTC.

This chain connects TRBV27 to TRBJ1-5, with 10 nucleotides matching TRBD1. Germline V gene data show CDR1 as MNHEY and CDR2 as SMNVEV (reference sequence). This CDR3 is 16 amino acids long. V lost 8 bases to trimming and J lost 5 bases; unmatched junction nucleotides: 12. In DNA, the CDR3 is TGTGCCAGCCGCTTCACTAGGACAGGGGGGGATCAGCCCCAGCATTTT. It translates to CASRFTRTGGDQPQHF.

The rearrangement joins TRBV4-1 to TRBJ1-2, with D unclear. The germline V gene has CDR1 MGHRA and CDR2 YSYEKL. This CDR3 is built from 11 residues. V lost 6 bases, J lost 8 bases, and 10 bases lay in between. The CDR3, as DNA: TGCGCCAGCAGGGCTGGTTTGGGCTACACCTTC. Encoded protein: CASRAGLGYTF.

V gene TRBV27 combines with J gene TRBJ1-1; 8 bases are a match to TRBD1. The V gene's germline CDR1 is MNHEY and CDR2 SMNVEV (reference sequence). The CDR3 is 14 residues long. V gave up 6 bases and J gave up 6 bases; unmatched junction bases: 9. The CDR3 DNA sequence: TGTGCCAGCAGGCGAGACAGGGGCAGCGCTGAAGCTTTCTTT. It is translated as CASRRDRGSAEAFF.

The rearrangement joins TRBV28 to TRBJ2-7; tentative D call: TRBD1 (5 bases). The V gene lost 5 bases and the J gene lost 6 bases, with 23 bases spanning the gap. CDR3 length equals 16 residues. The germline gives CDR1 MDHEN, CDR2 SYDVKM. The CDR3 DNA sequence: TGTGCCAGCAGTCCAACCCCGCGGCAGTGGGGCCTCGAGCAGTACTTC. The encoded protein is CASSPTPRQWGLEQYF.

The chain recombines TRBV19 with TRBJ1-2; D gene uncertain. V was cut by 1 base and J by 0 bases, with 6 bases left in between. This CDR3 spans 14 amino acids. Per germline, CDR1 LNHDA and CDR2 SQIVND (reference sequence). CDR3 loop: CASSIAAANYGYTF. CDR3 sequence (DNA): TGTGCCAGTAGTATAGCGGCGGCTAACTATGGCTACACCTTC.

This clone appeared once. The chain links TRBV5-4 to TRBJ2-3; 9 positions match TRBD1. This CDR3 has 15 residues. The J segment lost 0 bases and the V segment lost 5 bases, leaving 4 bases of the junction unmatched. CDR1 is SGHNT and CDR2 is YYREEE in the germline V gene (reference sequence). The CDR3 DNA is TGTGCCAGCAGGGGACAGGGAACGAGCACAGATACGCAGTATTTT. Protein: CASRGQGTSTDTQYF.

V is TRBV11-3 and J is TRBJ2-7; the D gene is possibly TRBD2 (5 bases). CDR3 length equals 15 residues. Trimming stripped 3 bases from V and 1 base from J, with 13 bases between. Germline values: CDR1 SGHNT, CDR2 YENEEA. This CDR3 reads CASSFRRPKSYEQYF. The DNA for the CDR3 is TGTGCCAGCAGCTTTCGGAGGCCGAAATCCTACGAGCAGTACTTC.

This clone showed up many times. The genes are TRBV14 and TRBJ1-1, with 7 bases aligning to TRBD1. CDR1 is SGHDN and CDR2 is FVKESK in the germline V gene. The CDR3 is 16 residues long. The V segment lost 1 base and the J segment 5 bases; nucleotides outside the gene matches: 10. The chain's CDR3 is CASSQVHRDRRTEAFF. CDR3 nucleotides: TGTGCCAGCAGCCAAGTCCACCGGGACAGACGGACTGAAGCTTTCTTT.

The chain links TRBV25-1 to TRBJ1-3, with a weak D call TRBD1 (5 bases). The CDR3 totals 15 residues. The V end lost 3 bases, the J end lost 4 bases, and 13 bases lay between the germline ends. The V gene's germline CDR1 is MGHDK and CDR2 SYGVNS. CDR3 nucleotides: TGTGCCAGCAGTGAGGCCGGGACTCTCGGAAACACCATATATTTT. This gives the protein CASSEAGTLGNTIYF. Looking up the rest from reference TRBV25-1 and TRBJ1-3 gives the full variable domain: EADIYQTPRYLVIGTGKKITLECSQTMGHDKMYWYQQDPGMELHLIHYSYGVNSTEKGDLSSESTVSRIRTEHFPLTLESARPSHTSQYLCASSEAGTLGNTIYFGEGSWLTVV.